Listed below are T cell receptor beta chains from one sample, sequenced in a study of T cells after yellow fever vaccination. From the 5' RACE reads, TCRdb called clonotypes with MiXCR, one entry per CDR3 protein. The sample includes some 250,000 distinct CDR3 sequences, roughly 3.5% seen only once; the top ten take roughly a fifth. This material consisted of PBMCs, taken 15 days after the yellow fever booster vaccination. Every receptor here comes from a man aged 18 to 29 who received the YFV17D yellow fever vaccine. Both conserved end residues are part of each CDR3. D genes are given only for firm matches.

j_call | d_call | v_call | cdr3_aa
TRBJ1-6 | . | TRBV6-1 | CASKSRLVAYSPLHF
TRBJ2-5 | TRBD1 | TRBV25-1 | CASSQPTGGGETQYF
TRBJ1-2 | . | TRBV12-3/TRBV12-4 | CASAPTGPGYTF
TRBJ2-3 | . | TRBV18 | CASSPPSFRDTQYF
TRBJ2-7 | TRBD1 | TRBV5-1 | CASSFPGQGGEQYF
TRBJ2-1 | TRBD1 | TRBV18 | CASSPQEGGIGGEEQFF
TRBJ2-5 | TRBD1 | TRBV7-2 | CASSLFASSRGETQYF
TRBJ2-1 | TRBD1 | TRBV7-2 | CASSSDRGNEQFF
TRBJ2-3 | . | TRBV11-2 | CASSFTVGEDTQYF
TRBJ2-5 | . | TRBV6-5 | CASRVSGGETQYF
TRBJ1-3 | . | TRBV2 | CARRSSGNTIYF
TRBJ2-3 | . | TRBV5-1 | CASSLEVGRSTDTQYF
TRBJ1-2 | . | TRBV7-9 | CASSSNYGYTF
TRBJ1-2 | . | TRBV4-3 | CASSQWGYPTYGYTF
TRBJ2-5 | . | TRBV12-3/TRBV12-4 | CASSLSQGGTQYF
TRBJ2-2 | TRBD1 | TRBV30 | CAWPGGAGELFF
TRBJ2-2 | TRBD2 | TRBV5-1 | CASSLGTSGTANTGELFF
TRBJ2-1 | TRBD2 | TRBV10-3 | CAISEPGGGEKQFF
TRBJ2-1 | . | TRBV7-9 | CASSLISGYNEQFF
TRBJ1-1 | TRBD1 | TRBV5-1 | CASSYTTGQDRGTEAFF
TRBJ2-2 | . | TRBV6-5 | CASSYSQRYTGELFF
TRBJ1-3 | . | TRBV7-9 | CASSLGGPGNTIYF
TRBJ2-1 | . | TRBV5-6 | CASSPGPAYNEQFF
TRBJ1-6 | . | TRBV14 | CASSQGDSPLHF
TRBJ1-2 | . | TRBV7-2 | CASSLLNGDPYGYTF
TRBJ1-5 | . | TRBV20-1 | CSARQSAARPQHF
TRBJ1-1 | . | TRBV5-1 | CASSLQGWGTEAFF
TRBJ2-1 | TRBD2 | TRBV20-1 | CSARKLAGDYYNEQFF
TRBJ2-1 | TRBD1 | TRBV7-3 | CASSLNRGQGSLQFF
TRBJ1-1 | . | TRBV5-1 | CASSLEPTPGSCFF
TRBJ1-5 | TRBD1 | TRBV28 | CASVPGTGGIQPQHF
TRBJ1-5 | . | TRBV20-1 | CSAKDSNQPQHF
TRBJ2-1 | TRBD2 | TRBV5-4 | CASSLAVWGGVWEQFF
TRBJ1-1 | . | TRBV7-3 | CASSLDGDHTEAFF
TRBJ1-1 | . | TRBV7-2 | CASSLGMRTEAFF
TRBJ2-1 | . | TRBV11-2 | CASSLSSLSYNEQFF
TRBJ2-3 | . | TRBV18 | CASSPPPPGAQYF
TRBJ2-5 | . | TRBV20-1 | CSARRALQETQYF
TRBJ1-5 | . | TRBV4-3 | CASSQDQGNQPQHF
TRBJ1-1 | . | TRBV6-5 | CASSYTGGLAFF
TRBJ1-5 | . | TRBV6-6 | CASGWEGNQPQHF
TRBJ1-4 | TRBD1 | TRBV29-1 | CSVEGQGVEKLFF
TRBJ1-6 | . | TRBV6-1 | CASSEALAGRSYNSPLHF
TRBJ1-2 | TRBD1 | TRBV5-4 | CASRTKGGQADYYGYTF
TRBJ1-6 | TRBD1 | TRBV7-9 | CASTRGQGNSPLHF
TRBJ2-5 | TRBD2 | TRBV15 | CATSRDGLAGTSITQYF
TRBJ2-7 | . | TRBV5-4 | CASSLETGPTYEQYF
TRBJ2-3 | . | TRBV7-2 | CASSLFARPSSTDTQYF
TRBJ2-3 | . | TRBV5-6 | CASSSLGLEGGDTQYF
TRBJ2-5 | TRBD2 | TRBV20-1 | CSPKGLVQETQYF
TRBJ2-3 | . | TRBV20-1 | CSARLALGTDTQYF
TRBJ1-4 | . | TRBV5-1 | CASSRIGTTNEKLFF
TRBJ1-5 | . | TRBV15 | CATSREHGGGQPQHF
TRBJ2-2 | . | TRBV5-5 | CASSLGTASGELFF
TRBJ2-7 | . | TRBV6-2/TRBV6-3 | CATNGPGLYYEQYF
TRBJ2-2 | . | TRBV6-1 | CASSDRDNTGELFF